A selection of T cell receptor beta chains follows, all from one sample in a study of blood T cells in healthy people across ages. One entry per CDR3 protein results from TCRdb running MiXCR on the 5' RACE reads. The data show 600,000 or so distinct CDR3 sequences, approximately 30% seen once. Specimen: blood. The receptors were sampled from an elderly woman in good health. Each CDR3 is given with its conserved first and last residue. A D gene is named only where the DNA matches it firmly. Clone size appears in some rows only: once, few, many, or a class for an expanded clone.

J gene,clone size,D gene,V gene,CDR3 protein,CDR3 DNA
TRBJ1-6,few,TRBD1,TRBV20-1,CSATKTGSHSPLHF,TGCAGTGCTACGAAGACAGGGAGTCATTCACCCCTCCACTTT
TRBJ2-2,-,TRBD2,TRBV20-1,CSARDPTGGDTGELFF,TGCAGTGCTAGAGATCCCACGGGGGGAGACACCGGGGAGCTGTTTTTT
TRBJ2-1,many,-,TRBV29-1,CSVGGSSYNEQFF,TGCAGCGTTGGTGGCAGCTCCTACAATGAGCAGTTCTTC
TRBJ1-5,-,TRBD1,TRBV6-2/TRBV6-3,CASSYPRTGVSNQPQHF,TGTGCCAGCAGTTACCCCCGGACAGGGGTGAGCAATCAGCCCCAGCATTTT
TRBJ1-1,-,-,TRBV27,CASSWFRDTEAFF,TGTGCCAGCAGTTGGTTCCGGGACACTGAAGCTTTCTTT
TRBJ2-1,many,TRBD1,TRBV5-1,CASSLSGQGFNEQFF,TGCGCCAGCAGCTTATCGGGACAGGGGTTCAATGAGCAGTTCTTC
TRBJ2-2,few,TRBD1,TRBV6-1,CASSEQGDTGELFF,TGTGCCAGCAGTGAACAGGGGGACACCGGGGAGCTGTTTTTT
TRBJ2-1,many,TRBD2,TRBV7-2,CASSLRLAGGADEQFF,TGTGCCAGCAGCTTGAGACTAGCGGGGGGGGCGGATGAGCAGTTCTTC
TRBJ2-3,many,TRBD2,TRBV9,CASSVKVAGSDTQYF,TGTGCCAGCAGCGTAAAAGTAGCGGGGTCAGATACGCAGTATTTT
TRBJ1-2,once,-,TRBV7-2,CASSLAYSYTF,TGTGCCAGCAGCTTAGCTTACAGCTACACCTTC
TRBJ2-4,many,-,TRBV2,CASSGGWTATAKNIQYF,TGTGCCAGCAGTGGCGGCTGGACAGCTACAGCCAAAAACATTCAGTACTTC
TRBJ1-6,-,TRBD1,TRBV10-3,CAISIDRVNSPLHF,TGTGCCATCAGCATCGACAGGGTCAATTCACCCCTCCACTTT
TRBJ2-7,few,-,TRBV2,CASSPDSITYEQYF,TGTGCCAGCAGTCCCGACAGTATTACCTACGAGCAGTACTTC
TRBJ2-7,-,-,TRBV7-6,CASSPSDSLVYEQYF,TGTGCCAGCAGCCCGTCGGACAGCTTGGTCTACGAGCAGTACTTC
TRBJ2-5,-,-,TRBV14,CASSQVDRSQETQYF,TGTGCCAGCAGCCAAGTAGACAGGAGCCAAGAGACCCAGTACTTC
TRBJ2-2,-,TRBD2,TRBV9,CASSLQGLAGVYGELFF,TGTGCCAGCAGCCTTCAAGGACTAGCGGGGGTATACGGGGAGCTGTTTTTT
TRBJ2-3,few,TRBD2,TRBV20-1,CSAREGRAGFTDTQYF,TGCAGTGCTAGAGAGGGACGAGCGGGGTTCACAGATACGCAGTATTTT
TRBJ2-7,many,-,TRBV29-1,CSVGQGGSGEQYF,TGCAGCGTTGGCCAGGGAGGTTCGGGCGAGCAGTACTTC
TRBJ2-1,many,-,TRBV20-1,CSARDRGGPYNEQFF,TGCAGTGCTAGAGATCGCGGGGGCCCCTACAATGAGCAGTTCTTC
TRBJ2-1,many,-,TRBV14,CASSQGGSYNEQFF,TGTGCCAGCAGCCAGGGGGGCTCCTACAATGAGCAGTTCTTC
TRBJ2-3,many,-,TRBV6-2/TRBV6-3,CACRVAAVTDTQYF,TGTGCCTGCCGGGTAGCGGCCGTCACAGATACGCAGTATTTT
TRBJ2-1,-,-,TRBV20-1,CGASPPSSTYNEQFF,TGCGGTGCTAGCCCCCCATCGTCTACCTACAATGAGCAGTTCTTC
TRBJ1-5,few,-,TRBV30,CASAWGRQSGGPQHF,TGTGCCTCCGCGTGGGGTAGACAGTCCGGGGGGCCCCAGCATTTT
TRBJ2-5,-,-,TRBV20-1,CSAQSGVRETQYF,TGCAGTGCTCAATCCGGGGTCCGGGAGACCCAGTACTTC
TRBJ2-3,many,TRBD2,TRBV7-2,CASSRILAGGTDTQYF,TGTGCCAGCAGCAGAATACTAGCGGGGGGGACAGATACGCAGTATTTT
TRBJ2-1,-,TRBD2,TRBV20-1,CSARATSESMQFF,TGCAGTGCTAGAGCGACTAGCGAATCTATGCAGTTCTTC
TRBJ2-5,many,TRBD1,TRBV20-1,CSALGTGVFQETQYF,TGCAGTGCCTTGGGGACAGGGGTCTTCCAAGAGACCCAGTACTTC
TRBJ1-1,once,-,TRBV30,CAWEAGMNTEAFF,TGTGCCTGGGAAGCGGGCATGAACACTGAAGCTTTCTTT
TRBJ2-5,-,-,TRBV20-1,CSAPRASHRTQYF,TGCAGTGCTCCCCGGGCCTCCCACCGGACCCAGTACTTC
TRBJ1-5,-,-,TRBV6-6,CASSYATVYSNQPQHF,TGTGCCAGCAGTTACGCGACAGTCTATAGCAATCAGCCCCAGCATTTT
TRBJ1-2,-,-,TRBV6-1,CVSSERWGRGYTF,TGTGTCAGCAGTGAAAGGTGGGGGAGAGGCTACACCTTC
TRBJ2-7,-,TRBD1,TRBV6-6,CASNYRDSYEQYF,TGTGCCAGCAACTACAGGGACAGCTACGAGCAGTACTTC
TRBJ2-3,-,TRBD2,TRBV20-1,CSARGAGVLNGGNTDTQYF,TGCAGTGCTAGGGGCGCGGGGGTCCTGAATGGGGGGAACACAGATACGCAGTATTTT
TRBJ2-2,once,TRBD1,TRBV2,CASSSQGALVGELFF,TGTGCCAGCAGTAGTCAGGGGGCGTTAGTCGGGGAGCTGTTTTTT
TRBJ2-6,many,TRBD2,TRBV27,CASGPSGGAGANVLTF,TGTGCCAGCGGTCCTAGCGGGGGGGCTGGGGCCAACGTCCTGACTTTC
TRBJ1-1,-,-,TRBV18,CASSSAIMNTEAFF,TGTGCCAGCTCATCGGCCATTATGAACACTGAAGCTTTCTTT
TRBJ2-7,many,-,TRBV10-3,CAISESNPGAIYEQYF,TGTGCCATCAGTGAGTCAAACCCGGGGGCCATCTACGAGCAGTACTTC
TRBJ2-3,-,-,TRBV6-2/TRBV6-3,CASSFAGPADTQYF,TGTGCCAGCAGTTTCGCGGGACCAGCAGATACGCAGTATTTT
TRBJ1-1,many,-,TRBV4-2,CASSQGGGTTEAFF,TGTGCCAGCAGCCAAGGGGGGGGGACCACTGAAGCTTTCTTT
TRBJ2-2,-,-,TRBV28,CASSPYGGPTGELFF,TGTGCCAGCAGTCCTTATGGAGGGCCCACCGGGGAGCTGTTTTTT
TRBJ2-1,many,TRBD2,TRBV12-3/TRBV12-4,CASSPLLRGGYNEQFF,TGTGCCAGCAGTCCCCTGCTTCGGGGGGGCTACAATGAGCAGTTCTTC
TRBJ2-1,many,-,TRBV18,CASSSEVRVEQFF,TGTGCCAGCTCATCCGAGGTACGCGTTGAGCAGTTCTTC
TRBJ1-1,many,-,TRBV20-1,CSASTPLNTEAFF,TGCAGTGCTAGCACGCCTTTGAACACTGAAGCTTTCTTT
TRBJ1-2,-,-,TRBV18,CASSSYGSVSYTF,TGTGCCAGCTCATCCTACGGGAGTGTGTCTTACACCTTC
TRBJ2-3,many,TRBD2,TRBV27,CASRGLGGTDTQYF,TGTGCCAGCAGGGGTCTCGGGGGGACAGATACGCAGTATTTT
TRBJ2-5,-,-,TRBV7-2,CASGAVTQYF,TGTGCCAGCGGGGCGGTGACCCAGTACTTC
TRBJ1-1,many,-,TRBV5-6,CASTLGKGSNTEAFF,TGTGCCAGCACCCTGGGGAAGGGATCGAACACTGAAGCTTTCTTT
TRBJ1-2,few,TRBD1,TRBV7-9,CASRTGGTGYGYTF,TGTGCCAGCAGGACAGGGGGTACTGGCTATGGCTACACCTTC
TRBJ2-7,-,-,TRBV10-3,CAIRGWGDEQYF,TGTGCCATCCGTGGGTGGGGGGACGAGCAGTACTTC
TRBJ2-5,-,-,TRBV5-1,CASSLVGTSQETQYF,TGCGCCAGCAGCTTGGTTGGGACCAGTCAAGAGACCCAGTACTTC
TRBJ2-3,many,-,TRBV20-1,CSAGGLDTQYF,TGCAGTGCTGGCGGACTAGATACGCAGTATTTT
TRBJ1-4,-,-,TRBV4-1,CASSQGSGPWGEKLFF,TGCGCCAGCAGCCAAGGGTCCGGGCCTTGGGGGGAAAAACTGTTTTTT
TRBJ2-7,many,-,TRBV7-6,CASSLLPTSYEQYF,TGTGCCAGCAGCTTACTACCGACTTCCTACGAGCAGTACTTC
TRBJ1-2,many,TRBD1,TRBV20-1,CSANGQGQGYTF,TGCAGTGCCAATGGACAGGGTCAAGGCTACACCTTC
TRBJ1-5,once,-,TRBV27,CAGSPKQVNSDQLQHF,TGTGCCGGCAGTCCTAAGCAGGTAAATAGCGATCAGCTCCAGCATTTT
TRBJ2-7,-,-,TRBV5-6,CASSLELGLGEQYF,TGTGCCAGCAGCTTGGAACTGGGCTTGGGCGAGCAGTACTTC
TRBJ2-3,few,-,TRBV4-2,CASSPVEGSTDTQYF,TGTGCCAGCAGCCCCGTTGAAGGTAGCACAGATACGCAGTATTTT
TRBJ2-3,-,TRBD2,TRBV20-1,CSARGVKRGSTDTQYF,TGCAGTGCTAGGGGGGTGAAGCGGGGGAGCACAGATACGCAGTATTTT
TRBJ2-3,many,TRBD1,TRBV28,CASSVQTGDTDTQYF,TGTGCCAGCAGCGTCCAGACAGGGGACACAGATACGCAGTATTTT